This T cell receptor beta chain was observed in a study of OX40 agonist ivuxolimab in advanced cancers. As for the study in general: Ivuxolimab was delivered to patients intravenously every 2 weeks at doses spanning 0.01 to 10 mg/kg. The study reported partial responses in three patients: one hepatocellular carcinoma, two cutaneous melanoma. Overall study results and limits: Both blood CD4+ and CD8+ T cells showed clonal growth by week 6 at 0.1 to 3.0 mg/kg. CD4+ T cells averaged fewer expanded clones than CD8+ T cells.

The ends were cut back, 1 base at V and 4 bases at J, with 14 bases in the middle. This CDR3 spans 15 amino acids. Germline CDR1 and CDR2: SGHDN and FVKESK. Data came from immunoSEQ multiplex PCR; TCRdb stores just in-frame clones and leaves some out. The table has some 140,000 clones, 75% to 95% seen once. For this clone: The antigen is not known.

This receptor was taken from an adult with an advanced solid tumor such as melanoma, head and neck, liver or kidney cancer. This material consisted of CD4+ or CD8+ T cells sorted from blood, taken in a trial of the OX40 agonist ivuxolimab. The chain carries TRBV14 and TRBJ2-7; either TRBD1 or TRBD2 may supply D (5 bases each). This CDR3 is CASSQGAGWGYEQYF. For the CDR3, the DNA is TGTGCCAGCAGCCAAGGGGCTGGCTGGGGGTACGAGCAGTACTTC.